Below are 8 T cell receptor beta chains sequenced from a single sample in a study of T cell changes during pregnancy in multiple sclerosis. The protocol was immunoSEQ multiplex PCR, while the TCRdb copy is restricted to in-frame clones and leaves out a portion. Of tens of thousands of clones listed, roughly 93% are singletons. The source material was peripheral blood, sampled in the second trimester of pregnancy. These receptors came from a female donor with multiple sclerosis, enrolled in a pregnancy study.

The chain carries TRBV28 and TRBJ1-2; unclear D gene. The CDR3 runs 14 residues. V lost 3 bases and J 2 bases, leaving 10 bases between the germline ends. The germline V gene encodes CDR1 MDHEN and CDR2 SYDVKM. The CDR3, as DNA: TGTGCCAGCAGTTTGGGCAGACAAAACTATGGCTACACCTTC. Its translation is CASSLGRQNYGYTF.

The chain employs TRBV5-6 and TRBJ1-1; D unresolved. The V gene lost 3 bases and the J gene lost 0 bases, with 6 bases spanning the gap. CDR1 is SGHDT and CDR2 is YYEEEE in the germline V gene. The CDR3 totals 13 residues. The CDR3 spells CASSSNMNTEAFF. DNA of the CDR3: TGTGCCAGCAGCTCAAACATGAACACTGAAGCTTTCTTT.

This sequence joins TRBV18 and TRBJ1-1; no clear D. The CDR3 has 15 residues. CDR1 is KGHSH, CDR2 LQKENI, per germline. The V end was cut by 0 bases, the J end by 0 bases, with 8 bases between. The CDR3 DNA sequence: TGTGCCAGCTCACCACCAGAATCAGTGAACACTGAAGCTTTCTTT. Its protein product is CASSPPESVNTEAFF.

The chain employs TRBV25-1 and TRBJ2-7, with 11 bases aligning to TRBD1. V lost 6 bases and J lost 2; bases outside the gene matches: 3. Per germline, CDR1 MGHDK and CDR2 SYGVNS. The CDR3 loop spans 14 amino acids. In DNA, the CDR3 is TGTGCCAGCAGAAGGGGACAGGGGGCCTACGAGCAGTACTTC. This codes for CASRRGQGAYEQYF.

The chain links TRBV7-2 to TRBJ2-5; D perhaps matches TRBD2 (6 bases). In germline, CDR1 is SGHTA, CDR2 FQGNSA. The CDR3 is made up of 12 amino acids. The V gene lost 5 bases and the J gene lost 4 bases, with 8 bases spanning the gap. CDR3 sequence reads: CASSRGAETQYF. The CDR3 coding sequence is TGTGCCAGCAGCCGCGGGGCAGAGACCCAGTACTTC. The variable domain in full, completed from reference TRBV7-2 and TRBJ2-5, reads GAGVSQSPSNKVTEKGKDVELRCDPISGHTALYWYRQSLGQGLEFLIYFQGNSAPDKSGLPSDRFSAERTGGSVSTLTIQRTQQEDSAVYLCASSRGAETQYFGPGTRLLVL.

This clone was recorded only once. The V call is TRBV19, the J call TRBJ1-2, with 7 bases that match TRBD1. With V trimmed by 5 bases and J by 3 bases, 3 bases remained unmatched. The V gene's germline CDR1 is LNHDA and CDR2 SQIVND (reference sequence). The CDR3 runs 13 residues. The chain's CDR3 is CASSDRADYGYTF. For the CDR3, the DNA is TGTGCCAGTAGTGACAGGGCGGACTATGGCTACACCTTC.

This chain joins TRBV6-6 and TRBJ1-2; 7 nucleotides align to TRBD1. Looked up from germline, CDR1 is MNHNY and CDR2 is SVGAGI (reference sequence). There are 15 residues in the CDR3. The V segment lost 3 bases and the J segment 2 bases; nucleotides outside the gene matches: 6. As DNA, the CDR3 is TGTGCCAGCAGTTATAGTGAGGGGGCGAACTATGGCTACACCTTC. Residues: CASSYSEGANYGYTF.

This clone was observed a few times. V usage is TRBV5-1 and J usage is TRBJ1-6; D possibly corresponds to TRBD1 (6 bases). Trimming left V 0 bases short and J 10 bases short, with 14 bases between. This CDR3 region has 15 residues. The germline gives CDR1 SGHRS, CDR2 YFSETQ. The DNA of the CDR3 is TGCGCCAGCAGCTTGGAGGGACATCTAAAATCACCCCTCCACTTT. Amino acid sequence: CASSLEGHLKSPLHF.